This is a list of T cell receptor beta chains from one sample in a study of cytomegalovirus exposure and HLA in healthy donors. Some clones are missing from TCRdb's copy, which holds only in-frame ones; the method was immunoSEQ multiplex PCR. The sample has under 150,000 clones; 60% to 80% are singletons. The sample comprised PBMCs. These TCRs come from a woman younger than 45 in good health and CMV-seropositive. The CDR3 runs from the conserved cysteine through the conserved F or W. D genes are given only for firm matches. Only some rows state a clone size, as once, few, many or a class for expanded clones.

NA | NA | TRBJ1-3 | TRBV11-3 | TGTGCCAGCAGCTTAGATCTGTGGGAGAGCTCTGGAAACACCATATATTTT | CASSLDLWESSGNTIYF
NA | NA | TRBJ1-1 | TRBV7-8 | TGTGCCAGCAGCTCACGTCGGGGGATGAACACTGAAGCTTTCTTT | CASSSRRGMNTEAFF
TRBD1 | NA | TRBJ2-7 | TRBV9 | TGTGCCAGCAGCGAAGGGGACAGGGGGCTTTACTACGAGCAGTACTTC | CASSEGDRGLYYEQYF
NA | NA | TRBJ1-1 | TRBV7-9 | TGTGCCAGCAGCCCCGTTACAGGTCGGGAGGCTTTCTTT | CASSPVTGREAFF
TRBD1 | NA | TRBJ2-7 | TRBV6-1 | TGTGCCAGCAGTGTGGGACAGAATCCCTACGAGCAGTACTTC | CASSVGQNPYEQYF
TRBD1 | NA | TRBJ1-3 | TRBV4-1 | TGCGCCAGCAGCAGGACCGGGACAGGGGAATCTGGAAACACCATATATTTT | CASSRTGTGESGNTIYF
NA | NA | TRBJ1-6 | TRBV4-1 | TGCGCCAGCAGCCAAGATTCGGGAGGGGCCGATGACTATAATTCACCCCTCCACTTT | CASSQDSGGADDYNSPLHF
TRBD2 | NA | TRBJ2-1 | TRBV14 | TGTGCCAGCAGCCAAACACGTGGACTAGCCGGTAATGAGCAGTTCTTC | CASSQTRGLAGNEQFF
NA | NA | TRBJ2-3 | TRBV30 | TGTGCCTGGAGTGTGACTAACGGGGGTACAGATACGCAGTATTTT | CAWSVTNGGTDTQYF
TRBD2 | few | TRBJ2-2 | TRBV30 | TGTGCCTGGAGTGTACGTCTAGCGGGAGCCGGGGAGCTGTTTTTT | CAWSVRLAGAGELFF
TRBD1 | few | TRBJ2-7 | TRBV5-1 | TGCGCCAGCAGCCTGGGACGGACAGGGAAAGTCTACGAGCAGTACTTC | CASSLGRTGKVYEQYF
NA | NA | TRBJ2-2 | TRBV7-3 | TGTGCCAGCAGCTTATATGGTGGTAGACTGGACACCGGGGAGCTGTTTTTT | CASSLYGGRLDTGELFF
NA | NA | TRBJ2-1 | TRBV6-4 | TGTGCCAGCAGTAATCTAGGCAATGAGCAGTTCTTC | CASSNLGNEQFF
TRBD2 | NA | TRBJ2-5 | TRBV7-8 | TGTGCCAGCAGCTTAAGGGAGGGGACCCAAGAGACCCAGTACTTC | CASSLREGTQETQYF
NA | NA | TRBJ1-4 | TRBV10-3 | TGTGCCATCAGTGAAGCGGCTAAGGCGACTAATGAAAAACTGTTTTTT | CAISEAAKATNEKLFF
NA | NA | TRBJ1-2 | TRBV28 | TGTGCCAGCAGTTTATTTAAACAGAACTATGGCTACACCTTC | CASSLFKQNYGYTF
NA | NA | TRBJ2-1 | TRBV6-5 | TGTGCCAGCAGCTACCCGAACAACAATGAGCAGTTCTTC | CASSYPNNNEQFF
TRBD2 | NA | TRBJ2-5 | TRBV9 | TGTGCCAGCAGCGTTCAGAGCGGGGGGGCTGGTGAGACCCAGTACTTC | CASSVQSGGAGETQYF
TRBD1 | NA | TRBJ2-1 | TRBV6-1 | TGTGCCAGCAGTGAAGGGGACAGGTTTCTTTACAATGAGCAGTTCTTC | CASSEGDRFLYNEQFF
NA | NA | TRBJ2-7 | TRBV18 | TGTGCCAGCTCACCACGAACTCTGAGCACCTACGAGCAGTACTTC | CASSPRTLSTYEQYF
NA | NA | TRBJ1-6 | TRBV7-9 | TGTGCCAGCAGCCGACAGGACGTAAATTCACCCCTCCACTTT | CASSRQDVNSPLHF
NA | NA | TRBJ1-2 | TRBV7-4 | TGTGCCAGCAGCTTGGTATCGGATCGAGGAGCGGAGAGTAACTATGGCTACACCTTC | CASSLVSDRGAESNYGYTF
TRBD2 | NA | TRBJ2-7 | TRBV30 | TGTGCCTGGAGGCCCCTAGCGGGAGCGGGTGTCGAGAGCTTC | CAWRPLAGAGVESF
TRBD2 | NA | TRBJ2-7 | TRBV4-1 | TGCGCCAGCAGCATCTTGACGCGGGAGGTCGGCGAGCAGTACTTC | CASSILTREVGEQYF
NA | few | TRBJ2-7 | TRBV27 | TGTGCCAGCAGGGACAGCTCCTACGAGCAGTACTTC | CASRDSSYEQYF
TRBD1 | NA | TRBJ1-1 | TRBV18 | TGTGCCAGCTCACCAAACAGGGGGGACACTGAAGCTTTCTTT | CASSPNRGDTEAFF
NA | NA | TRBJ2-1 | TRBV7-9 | TGTGCCAGCAGCTTAATGTCTATCCAGGTGGGCTACAATGAGCAGTTCTTC | CASSLMSIQVGYNEQFF
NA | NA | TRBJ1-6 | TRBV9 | TGTGCCAGCAGCGTAGGACAATACGATTCACCCCTCCACTTT | CASSVGQYDSPLHF
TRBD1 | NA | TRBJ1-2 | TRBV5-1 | TGCGCCAGCGGCTTAGAACCACAGGGGGCTCAGGATGGCTACACCTTC | CASGLEPQGAQDGYTF
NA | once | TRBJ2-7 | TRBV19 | TGTGCCAGTACCGCCGACGGGCGGGGAACCTACGAGCAGTACTTC | CASTADGRGTYEQYF
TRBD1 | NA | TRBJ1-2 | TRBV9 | TGTGCCAGCAGCGCGGAATCGACAGGGGGCGGAGGCTATGGCTACACCTTC | CASSAESTGGGGYGYTF
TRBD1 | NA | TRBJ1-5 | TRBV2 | TGTGCCAGCAGCGGACAGGGGGCGGGTGGTCAGCCCCAGCATTTT | CASSGQGAGGQPQHF
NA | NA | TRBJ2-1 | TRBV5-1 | TGCGCCAGCAGCGACCCTAGCGCTTCCGATGAGCAGTTCTTC | CASSDPSASDEQFF
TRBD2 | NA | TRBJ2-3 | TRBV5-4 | TGTGCCAGCAGCTTGGAATTAGCGGGAGTATCGCAGTATTTT | CASSLELAGVSQYF
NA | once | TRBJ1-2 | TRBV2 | TGTGCCAGCAGTGAACAAGGGGCCGAGTATGGCTACACCTTC | CASSEQGAEYGYTF
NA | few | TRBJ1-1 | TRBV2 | TGTGCCAGCATCGTTCAACAGGAGAACACTGAAGCTTTCTTT | CASIVQQENTEAFF
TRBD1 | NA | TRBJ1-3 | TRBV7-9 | TGTGCCAGCAGCTCGGACAGGGCTGGAAACACCATATATTTT | CASSSDRAGNTIYF
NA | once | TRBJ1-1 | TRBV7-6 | TGTGCCAGCAGCTTAGAGGTTAGCGAAACTGAAGCTTTCTTT | CASSLEVSETEAFF
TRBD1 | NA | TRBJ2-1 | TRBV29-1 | TGCAGCGTTGGGGGACAGGTCCTCTACAATGAGCAGTTCTTC | CSVGGQVLYNEQFF
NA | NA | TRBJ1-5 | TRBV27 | TGTGCCAGCAGTTTACTTCGTTCCGGGGACTCAGGAGGAAATCAGCCCCAGCATTTT | CASSLLRSGDSGGNQPQHF
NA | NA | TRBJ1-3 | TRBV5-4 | TGTGCCAGCAGCCCAGACGGGGGTCGAACTCCTGGAAACACCATATATTTT | CASSPDGGRTPGNTIYF
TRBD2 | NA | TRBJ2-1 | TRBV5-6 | TGTGCCAGCAGCTTGCTTTCTAGCGGGAGAGTCGATGAGCAGTTCTTC | CASSLLSSGRVDEQFF
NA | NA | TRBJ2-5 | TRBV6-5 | TGTGCCAGCAGTCCGACAGGCCCCCAAGAGACCCAGTACTTC | CASSPTGPQETQYF
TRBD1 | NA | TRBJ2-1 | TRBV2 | TGTGCCAGCAACCCTCAACAGGGGTTCTACAATGAGCAGTTCTTC | CASNPQQGFYNEQFF
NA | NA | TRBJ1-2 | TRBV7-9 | TGTGCCAGCAGCGTTCAATCGGGGTATGGCTACACCTTC | CASSVQSGYGYTF
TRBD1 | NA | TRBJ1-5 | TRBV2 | TGTGCCAGCAGTCAGGACAGGGGAAGCAATCAGCCCCAGCATTTT | CASSQDRGSNQPQHF
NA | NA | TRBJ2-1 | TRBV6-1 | TGTGCCAGCAGTGAACACCCGACAGGCCTCCAACTCGATGAGCAGTTCTTC | CASSEHPTGLQLDEQFF
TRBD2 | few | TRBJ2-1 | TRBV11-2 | TGTGCCAGCAGCTCTAAGGGGACTAGCGGGGGGTTTCTCTACAATGAGCAGTTCTTC | CASSSKGTSGGFLYNEQFF
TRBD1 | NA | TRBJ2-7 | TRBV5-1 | TGCGCCAGCAGCTTGGGACAGGGGGCCGAGGAGCAGTACTTC | CASSLGQGAEEQYF
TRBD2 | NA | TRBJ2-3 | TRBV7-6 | TGTGCCAGCAGCTTAACACTAGCGGGGGGGCTGGGAGATACGCAGTATTTT | CASSLTLAGGLGDTQYF
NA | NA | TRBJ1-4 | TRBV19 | TGTGCCAGTCAACAGGCGGGGGGTAGTAATGAAAAACTGTTTTTT | CASQQAGGSNEKLFF
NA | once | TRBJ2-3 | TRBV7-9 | TGTGCCAGCAGCAAAAGCGGCGGGGCCACAGATACGCAGTATTTT | CASSKSGGATDTQYF
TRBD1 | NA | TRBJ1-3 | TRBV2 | TGTGCCAGCAGTCGACAGGGGATTTCTGGAAACACCATATATTTT | CASSRQGISGNTIYF
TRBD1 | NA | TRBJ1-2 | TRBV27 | TGTGCCAGCAGTTTAAAAGCCTTGGGACAGGGATTACGAGGCTACACCTTC | CASSLKALGQGLRGYTF
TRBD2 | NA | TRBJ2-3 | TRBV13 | TGTGCCAGCAGCCCCGGACTAGCGGGGGGCCCAGATACGCAGTATTTT | CASSPGLAGGPDTQYF
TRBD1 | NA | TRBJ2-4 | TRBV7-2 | TGTGCCAGCAGCTTGACAGGGGGCTTGGGCATTCAGTACTTC | CASSLTGGLGIQYF
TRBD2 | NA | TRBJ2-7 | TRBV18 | TGTGCCAGCTCAGGGACTAGCGGCCCCTACGAGCAGTACTTC | CASSGTSGPYEQYF
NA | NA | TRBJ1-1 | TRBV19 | TGTGCCAGTCGCGGACACCTGAACACTGAAGCTTTCTTT | CASRGHLNTEAFF
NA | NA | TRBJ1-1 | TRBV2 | TGTGCCAGCATCCGCACAGGGTACACTGAAGCTTTCTTT | CASIRTGYTEAFF